This entry lists 2 T cell receptor beta chains sequenced from one sample in a study of regulatory T cells in long-lasting Graves disease. Construction of the TCR beta libraries employed iRepertoire HTBI primers in conjunction with Arm-PCR of CDR3 regions. From the multiplex PCR reads, TCRdb called clonotypes with MiXCR, one entry per CDR3 protein. The sample shows hundreds of thousands of distinct CDR3 sequences, 21% of them seen only once. Time point reported: persistent/refractory GD, antithyroid drugs over 5 years with positive TRAb. The TCR library was made from RNA that had been extracted from PBMCs in TRIzol. This material consisted of peripheral blood mononuclear cells (PBMCs), taken when the disease was refractory, from a patient treated with antithyroid drugs. Receptor source: a female donor with Graves disease.

This clonotype came up many times. The V call is TRBV28, the J call TRBJ1-2; 7 bases map to TRBD1. Germline-derived CDR1 and CDR2 are MDHEN and SYDVKM. J lost 4 bases, V lost 6 bases, and 5 bases had no gene match. This CDR3 spans 13 amino acids. The CDR3 protein is CASRQTGFYGYTF. The CDR3 coding sequence is TGTGCCAGCAGACAGACAGGGTTCTATGGCTACACCTTC.

This clonotype was seen many times. CDR3 sequence reads: CASSEYERQANTEAFF. In DNA, the CDR3 is TGCGCCAGCAGTGAGTACGAACGACAGGCGAACACTGAAGCTTTCTTT. The chain carries TRBV10-2 and TRBJ1-1; D is perhaps TRBD1 (6 bases). Germline loops: CDR1 WSHSY, CDR2 SAAADI. Trimming removed 1 base from V and 1 base from J, with 13 bases in between. CDR3 length: 16 residues.